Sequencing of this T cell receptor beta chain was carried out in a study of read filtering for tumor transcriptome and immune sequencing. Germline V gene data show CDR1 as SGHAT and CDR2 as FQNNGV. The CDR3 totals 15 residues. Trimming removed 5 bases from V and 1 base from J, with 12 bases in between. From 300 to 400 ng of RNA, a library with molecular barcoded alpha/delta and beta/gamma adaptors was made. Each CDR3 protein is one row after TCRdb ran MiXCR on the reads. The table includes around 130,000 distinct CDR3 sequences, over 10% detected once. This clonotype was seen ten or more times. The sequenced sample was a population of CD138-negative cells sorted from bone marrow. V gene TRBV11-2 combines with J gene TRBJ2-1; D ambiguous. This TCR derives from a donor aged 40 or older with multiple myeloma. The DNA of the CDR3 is TGTGCCAGCAGCAAAGAAGAAAGATCCTACAATGAGCAGTTCTTC. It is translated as CASSKEERSYNEQFF.